A selection of T cell receptor beta chains follows, all from one sample in a study of blood T cell repertoires in COVID-19. Clones were read by immunoSEQ multiplex PCR, and TCRdb kept only the in-frame ones, dropping some. The sample comprises about 480,000 clones, about 89% of which are singletons, and about 8.2% rests with the top ten. What was sequenced was peripheral blood. The receptors derive from a woman in her forties or fifties with COVID-19, enrolled during active disease. Each CDR3 is given with its conserved first and last residue. D genes are given only for firm matches. A row's size may be missing; if present it is once, few, many or a size class.

V gene	D gene	clone size	J gene	CDR3 protein	CDR3 DNA
TRBV2	.	.	TRBJ1-1	CASSDRAVGSEAFF	TGTGCCAGCAGTGACAGGGCGGTCGGATCTGAAGCTTTCTTT
TRBV5-1	.	.	TRBJ2-7	CASSWDNYYEQYF	TGCGCCAGCAGCTGGGACAACTACTACGAGCAGTACTTC
TRBV27	TRBD2	.	TRBJ2-5	CASRGLAGGLQETQYF	TGTGCCAGCAGAGGACTAGCGGGGGGACTCCAAGAGACCCAGTACTTC
TRBV7-2	TRBD1	.	TRBJ1-1	CASSLAGTGGKEAFF	TGTGCCAGCAGCTTAGCCGGGACAGGGGGTAAAGAAGCTTTCTTT
TRBV5-1	TRBD1	.	TRBJ1-2	CASSSLTGANYGYTF	TGCGCCAGCAGCTCGCTGACAGGGGCGAACTATGGCTACACCTTC
TRBV18	.	.	TRBJ1-1	CASSPRPQGYTEAFF	TGTGCCAGCTCACCCCGACCCCAGGGGTACACTGAAGCTTTCTTT
TRBV12-3/TRBV12-4	.	.	TRBJ1-2	CASSLGQHYGYTF	TGTGCCAGCAGTTTAGGACAGCACTATGGCTACACCTTC
TRBV5-4	TRBD2	.	TRBJ2-1	CASSLGQRGINNEQFF	TGTGCCAGCAGCTTGGGGCAGCGGGGAATAAACAATGAGCAGTTCTTC
TRBV11-2	.	.	TRBJ1-6	CASSRKTLDTSNSPLHF	TGTGCCAGCAGCCGGAAAACGCTCGACACCTCAAATTCACCCCTCCACTTT
TRBV9	.	.	TRBJ1-3	CASSGTDSGNTIYF	TGTGCCAGCAGCGGGACAGACTCTGGAAACACCATATATTTT
TRBV6-5	TRBD1	.	TRBJ2-7	CASSGQGAQAGQYF	TGTGCCAGCAGCGGACAGGGGGCACAAGCGGGGCAGTACTTC
TRBV5-6	TRBD1	.	TRBJ2-1	CASSSGQGTAHNEQFF	TGTGCCAGCAGCTCCGGCCAGGGGACAGCCCACAATGAGCAGTTCTTC
TRBV28	.	few	TRBJ2-7	CASSPGHMTYEQYF	TGTGCCAGCAGCCCTGGACATATGACCTACGAGCAGTACTTC
TRBV7-9	TRBD1	.	TRBJ1-1	CASRKGQGANTEAFF	TGTGCCAGCAGAAAGGGACAGGGGGCTAACACTGAAGCTTTCTTT
TRBV3-1/TRBV3-2	TRBD1	.	TRBJ1-2	CASSRWTGEVNYGYTF	TGTGCCAGCAGCCGATGGACAGGAGAGGTCAACTATGGCTACACCTTC
TRBV5-1	.	.	TRBJ2-6	CASSSTLTLDGANVLTF	TGCGCCAGCAGCTCGACTCTGACGTTGGATGGGGCCAACGTCCTGACTTTC
TRBV7-6	TRBD1	.	TRBJ1-3	CASSPTGGVSGNTIYF	TGTGCCAGCAGCCCAACAGGGGGAGTCTCTGGAAACACCATATATTTT
TRBV4-2	.	once	TRBJ1-6	CASSQDTGGSGGPLHF	TGTGCCAGCAGCCAAGATACGGGGGGCTCCGGGGGACCCCTCCACTTT
TRBV2	.	.	TRBJ2-1	CASSSLPGTYNEQFF	TGTGCCAGCAGTTCTCTTCCAGGCACCTACAATGAGCAGTTCTTC
TRBV7-9	.	once	TRBJ1-2	CASSPERGYGYGYTF	TGTGCCAGCAGCCCCGAGAGAGGGTATGGCTATGGCTACACCTTC
TRBV3-1/TRBV3-2	.	.	TRBJ2-7	CASSQDLGSGYEQYF	TGTGCCAGCAGCCAAGATCTTGGTAGCGGCTACGAGCAGTACTTC
TRBV28	.	.	TRBJ2-6	CASSLYGAEGANVLTF	TGTGCCAGCAGTTTATATGGGGCGGAAGGGGCCAACGTCCTGACTTTC
TRBV3-1/TRBV3-2	.	.	TRBJ2-1	CASSPQGTVNNEQFF	TGTGCCAGCAGCCCTCAGGGGACGGTGAACAATGAGCAGTTCTTC
TRBV3-1/TRBV3-2	.	once	TRBJ2-4	CASSQGGLNIQYF	TGTGCCAGCAGCCAAGGGGGCCTAAACATTCAGTACTTC
TRBV28	.	.	TRBJ1-2	CASSFGGGGYGYTF	TGTGCCAGCAGTTTTGGGGGGGGCGGATATGGCTACACCTTC
TRBV7-9	.	few	TRBJ2-7	CASSSKLPYEQYF	TGTGCCAGCAGCTCCAAGCTCCCCTACGAGCAGTACTTC
TRBV29-1	.	once	TRBJ2-5	CSVEGRQLETQYF	TGCAGCGTTGAAGGAAGACAGTTAGAGACCCAGTACTTC
TRBV4-1	.	.	TRBJ1-3	CASSQVMQGTSGNTIYF	TGCGCCAGCAGCCAAGTTATGCAGGGGACCTCTGGAAACACCATATATTTT
TRBV7-9	.	.	TRBJ1-1	CASSSAGDVTEAFF	TGTGCCAGCAGCTCCGCGGGTGATGTGACTGAAGCTTTCTTT
TRBV6-1	TRBD1	.	TRBJ1-1	CASSGSTGDMNTEAFF	TGTGCCAGCAGTGGATCAACAGGGGACATGAACACTGAAGCTTTCTTT
TRBV5-1	TRBD1	.	TRBJ2-1	CASSLTGGQGVQGEQFF	TGCGCCAGCAGCTTGACGGGGGGACAGGGAGTTCAGGGTGAGCAGTTCTTC
TRBV5-1	.	.	TRBJ2-3	CASSLGGPSTDTQYF	TGCGCCAGCAGCTTGGGGGGCCCAAGCACAGATACGCAGTATTTT
TRBV2	TRBD1	few	TRBJ1-4	CASRKRQGSEKLFF	TGTGCCAGCAGGAAAAGACAGGGTTCGGAAAAACTGTTTTTT
TRBV5-4	TRBD1	.	TRBJ1-2	CASSPDRNYGYTF	TGTGCCAGCAGCCCGGACAGGAACTATGGCTACACCTTC
TRBV12-5	.	.	TRBJ1-1	CASGLVQGLNTEAFF	TGTGCTAGTGGTTTGGTACAGGGATTGAACACTGAAGCTTTCTTT
TRBV29-1	TRBD1	.	TRBJ2-1	CSVAGTVTYNEQFF	TGCAGCGTCGCCGGGACAGTAACTTACAATGAGCAGTTCTTC
TRBV6-5	TRBD1	.	TRBJ2-7	CASSYGQGPYEQYF	TGTGCCAGCAGCTACGGACAGGGTCCATACGAGCAGTACTTC
TRBV19	.	.	TRBJ1-1	CASSMRHTGAFF	TGTGCCAGTAGTATGCGTCATACCGGGGCTTTCTTT
TRBV2	.	.	TRBJ2-7	CASNREPYEQYF	TGTGCCAGCAACAGGGAACCCTACGAGCAGTACTTC
TRBV30	.	.	TRBJ2-2	CAWSVSRDGELFF	TGTGCCTGGAGTGTCTCGAGGGACGGGGAGCTGTTTTTT
TRBV28	.	.	TRBJ2-1	CASSEKGRRENEQFF	TGTGCCAGCAGTGAAAAGGGGCGGAGGGAAAATGAGCAGTTCTTC
TRBV30	.	.	TRBJ2-3	CAWMPGADTQYF	TGTGCCTGGATGCCCGGAGCAGATACGCAGTATTTT
TRBV30	TRBD1	.	TRBJ2-6	CAWSWDRTNSGANVLTF	TGTGCCTGGAGTTGGGACAGGACTAACTCTGGGGCCAACGTCCTGACTTTC
TRBV30	TRBD1	.	TRBJ2-7	CAWSVPGQGFSYEQYF	TGTGCCTGGAGTGTACCGGGACAGGGATTCTCCTACGAGCAGTACTTC
TRBV15	TRBD2	.	TRBJ2-7	CATSRPGLANHEQYF	TGTGCCACCAGCAGACCGGGACTAGCTAACCACGAGCAGTACTTC
TRBV2	TRBD2	.	TRBJ2-3	CARLADLATDTQYF	TGTGCCAGACTAGCGGATCTAGCAACAGATACGCAGTATTTT
TRBV29-1	.	.	TRBJ1-1	CSVEDRFFKAFF	TGCAGCGTTGAAGACAGGTTTTTTAAAGCTTTCTTT
TRBV3-1/TRBV3-2	.	.	TRBJ2-2	CATLGEPVTGELFF	TGTGCCACCCTAGGGGAACCCGTCACCGGGGAGCTGTTTTTT
TRBV7-8	.	.	TRBJ1-2	CASSLARRGDGYTF	TGTGCCAGCAGCTTAGCGCGCCGGGGGGATGGCTACACCTTC
TRBV10-1	.	.	TRBJ2-1	CASSNGLNEQFF	TGCGCCAGCAGTAACGGACTCAATGAGCAGTTCTTC
TRBV5-4	.	.	TRBJ2-7	CASSSSGYEQYF	TGTGCCAGCAGCTCTTCAGGTTACGAGCAGTACTTC
TRBV18	.	.	TRBJ2-5	CASSLDTTEETQYF	TGTGCCAGCTCGCTTGATACTACCGAAGAGACCCAGTACTTC
TRBV5-1	.	.	TRBJ2-1	CASSSGRGNEQFF	TGCGCCAGCAGCTCAGGTCGGGGCAATGAGCAGTTCTTC
TRBV7-2	TRBD2	.	TRBJ2-1	CASSSVLAGGNNEQFF	TGTGCCAGCAGCTCCGTATTAGCGGGGGGGAACAATGAGCAGTTCTTC
TRBV24-1	TRBD1	.	TRBJ1-2	CATSDPQGGDDGYTF	TGTGCCACCAGTGATCCCCAGGGGGGAGATGATGGCTACACCTTC
TRBV7-9	.	.	TRBJ1-1	CASSVGEGEAFF	TGTGCCAGCAGCGTGGGGGAGGGTGAAGCTTTCTTT